Below, 25 T cell receptor beta chains from the same sample are listed, as sequenced in a study of human T cells and chemical hapten exposure. Each CDR3 protein gets one entry after TCRdb re-called the RACE reads with MiXCR. This table holds roughly 180,000 distinct CDR3 sequences, about a fifth found once. Time point meaning: patch test 1, 2 weeks after DPC sensitization. Stated treatment: therapeutic diphenylcyclopropenone sensitization with weekly scalp DPC. The sample in question was whole blood, obtained in connection with sensitization to the hapten diphenylcyclopropenone (DPC). The source is a woman aged 50 to 65 with alopecia areata. Some clones in this sample may be carry-over from other donors' samples.

This clonotype was seen more than once but under ten times. V usage is TRBV11-2 and J usage is TRBJ2-1; tentative D call: TRBD2 (6 bases). Looked up from germline, CDR1 is SGHAT and CDR2 is FQNNGV. V gave up 5 bases and J gave up 9 bases, with 17 bases separating them. The CDR3 extends over 14 amino acids. In DNA, the CDR3 is TGTGCCAGCAGCCCCTTCCCCTGGGAGGCTGAGCAGTTCTTC. It is translated as CASSPFPWEAEQFF.

This clonotype occurred many times. This chain uses TRBV29-1 with TRBJ2-1; D gene ambiguous. The CDR3 spans 14 residues. The V end was cut by 1 base, the J end by 8 bases, with 15 bases between. Germline lookup yields CDR1 SQVTM and CDR2 ANQGSEA. In DNA, the CDR3 is TGCAGCGTTGAAGCCCCATCCTGGCGGTATGAGCAGTTCTTC. This encodes CSVEAPSWRYEQFF.

In its sample, this clonotype was seen a few times. In DNA form, the CDR3 reads TGTGCCAGCAGCCAATATCAGGACACTGAAGCTTTCTTT. This codes for CASSQYQDTEAFF. The chain recombines TRBV7-9 with TRBJ1-1; no clear D. Trimming took 5 bases from V and 3 from J, leaving 10 bases between them. Germline assignment: CDR1 SEHNR and CDR2 FQNEAQ (reference sequence). This CDR3 spans 13 amino acids.

The chain carries TRBV27 and TRBJ2-7, with D unclear. Germline V CDR1 and CDR2: MNHEY, SMNVEV (reference sequence). The CDR3 is made up of 12 amino acids. V was shortened by 7 bases and J by 3 bases, with 10 bases between the two germline ends. In DNA form, the CDR3 reads TGTGCCAGCACCGACCAGATCTACGAGCAGTACTTC. Translating gives CASTDQIYEQYF.

The CDR3 coding sequence is TGTGCCAGCAGTACCCCTAGCGGGAGGGCCGAGGATACGCAGTATTTT. Protein product: CASSTPSGRAEDTQYF. The chain uses TRBV2 and TRBJ2-3; 12 bases map to TRBD2. V lost 5 bases and J lost 6; bases outside the gene matches: 9. From germline, CDR1 is SNHLY and CDR2 FYNNEI. The length of the CDR3 is 16 residues.

This clonotype occurred a few times. The CDR3 loop reads CASSFGGPYEQYF. The CDR3 DNA is TGTGCCAGCAGCTTTGGCGGCCCCTACGAGCAGTACTTC. The chain combines TRBV7-9 with TRBJ2-7; D unresolved. Trimming took 3 bases from V and 2 from J, leaving 8 bases between them. Germline V gives CDR1 SEHNR, CDR2 FQNEAQ (reference sequence). The CDR3 contains 13 residues. Combining the CDR3 with reference TRBV7-9 and TRBJ2-7 gives the whole variable domain DTGVSQNPRHKITKRGQNVTFRCDPISEHNRLYWYRQTLGQGPEFLTYFQNEAQLEKSRLLSDRFSAERPKGSFSTLEIQRTEQGDSAMYLCASSFGGPYEQYFGPGTRLTVT.

This clonotype was seen a handful of times. The chain combines TRBV12-3 or TRBV12-4 with TRBJ2-5; 8 nucleotides line up with TRBD2. CDR3 size: 14 residues. With 2 bases clipped from V and 5 bases from J, the junction kept 4 bases outside the gene matches. The CDR3 DNA is TGTGCCAGCAGTTTACGGGGGGGCCGGGAGACCCAGTACTTC. It codes for CASSLRGGRETQYF.

About this clonotype itself: One base away lies a much larger clone, so this may be a sequencing read error. The chain uses TRBV4-1 and TRBJ2-7, with D possibly being TRBD2 (6 bases). CDR1 and CDR2 from the germline V gene are MGHRA and YSYEKL. With 3 bases removed from V and 4 bases from J, the gap between germline ends came to 16 bases. The CDR3 runs 15 residues. CDR3 loop: CASSQVGTERYEQYF. The CDR3 DNA reads TGCGCCAGCAGCCAGGTCGGGACTGAGAGATACGAGCAGTACTTC.

With respect to this clonotype: A much larger clonotype is one base distant, so this may be a read error. CDR3 residues: CASSRDFALFRDTQYF. CDR3 bases: TGTGCCAGCAGCCGGGACTTCGCCCTCTTCAGAGATACGCAGTATTTT. The V gene is TRBV6-4, the J gene TRBJ2-3; a weak D match, TRBD2 (6 bases). The germline V gene has CDR1 MRHNA and CDR2 SNTAGT. CDR3 length: 16 amino acids. Trimming cost V 6 bases and J 5 bases, with 21 bases left between them.

The chain is built from TRBV29-1 and TRBJ2-2, with no clear D. V lost 1 base to trimming and J lost 5 bases, with 8 bases between them. CDR3 length equals 13 residues. CDR1 is SQVTM, CDR2 ANQGSEA, per germline. In DNA form, the CDR3 reads TGCAGCGTTGAAGTGGGCCAAACCGGGGAGCTGTTTTTT. It yields the protein CSVEVGQTGELFF.

This clonotype appeared a single time. A single base separates this from a much larger clone, so it may be a read error. The chain carries TRBV12-3 or TRBV12-4 and TRBJ1-5; D possibly corresponds to TRBD1 (6 bases). V dropped 4 bases and J dropped 3 bases, with 7 bases sitting between them. This CDR3 is 13 amino acids long. The CDR3 here is CASSWGLNQPQHF. Here the CDR3 DNA reads TGTGCCAGCAGTTGGGGGCTCAATCAGCCCCAGCATTTT.

The chain combines TRBV25-1 with TRBJ2-7; D remains ambiguous. This CDR3 has 11 amino acids. CDR1 MGHDK and CDR2 SYGVNS come from the germline V gene. Trimming left V 4 bases short and J 9 bases short, with 10 bases between. DNA for the CDR3: TGTGCCAGCAGTGGGTCCCCGGGGCAGTACTTC. It yields the protein CASSGSPGQYF.

The chain recombines TRBV7-2 with TRBJ1-1; D might be TRBD1 (6 bases). The CDR3 covers 15 residues. CDR1 and CDR2 (germline): SGHTA, FQGNSA. Trimming pared 1 base from V and 5 bases from J, leaving 14 bases between. The CDR3 DNA sequence: TGTGCCAGCAGCTTAGAATGGGGGGCGGATACTGAAGCTTTCTTT. This gives the protein CASSLEWGADTEAFF. The variable domain in full, with the rest retrieved from reference TRBV7-2 and TRBJ1-1, is GAGVSQSPSNKVTEKGKDVELRCDPISGHTALYWYRQSLGQGLEFLIYFQGNSAPDKSGLPSDRFSAERTGGSVSTLTIQRTQQEDSAVYLCASSLEWGADTEAFFGQGTRLTVV.

This clonotype appeared a few times. The chain joins TRBV28 to TRBJ2-5; D not certain. The V and J ends lost 7 bases and 0 bases respectively, with 12 bases between them. The CDR3 consists of 14 residues. Germline CDR1 and CDR2: MDHEN and SYDVKM. The CDR3 region has the DNA TGTGCCAGCACCCGGGCCGCGAACCAAGAGACCCAGTACTTC. Residues: CASTRAANQETQYF.

The chain joins TRBV29-1 to TRBJ1-4, with no clear D. V lost 3 bases and J 8 bases, leaving 4 bases between the germline ends. The CDR3 loop spans 10 amino acids. Germline lookup yields CDR1 SQVTM and CDR2 ANQGSEA. For the CDR3, the DNA is TGCAGCGTTGAGGAGGAAAAACTGTTTTTT. Its translation is CSVEEEKLFF.

CDR3 region: CSVWDTTNRYEQYF. The DNA of the CDR3 is TGCAGCGTTTGGGACACCACTAACAGATACGAGCAGTACTTC. V gene TRBV29-1 combines with J gene TRBJ2-7; D possibly corresponds to TRBD1 (6 bases). The CDR3 is made up of 14 amino acids. The ends were cut back, 5 bases at V and 4 bases at J, with 18 bases in the middle. Germline CDR1 SQVTM, CDR2 ANQGSEA.

The sample holds a few counts of this clonotype. The rearrangement uses TRBV28 and TRBJ1-5; tentative D call: TRBD1 (6 bases). Germline CDR1 is MDHEN and CDR2 is SYDVKM. V dropped 7 bases and J dropped 6 bases, with 10 bases sitting between them. CDR3 size: 12 residues. This CDR3 reads CASNTGFQPQHF. CDR3 bases: TGTGCCAGCAACACAGGGTTTCAGCCCCAGCATTTT. Looking up the rest from reference TRBV28 and TRBJ1-5 gives the full variable domain: DVKVTQSSRYLVKRTGEKVFLECVQDMDHENMFWYRQDPGLGLRLIYFSYDVKMKEKGDIPEGYSVSREKKERFSLILESASTNQTSMYLCASNTGFQPQHFGDGTRLSIL.

This clonotype has just a few counts. V usage is TRBV10-3 and J usage is TRBJ1-1, with 9 bases fitting TRBD1. CDR3 size: 17 residues. Germline lookup yields CDR1 ENHRY and CDR2 SYGVKD. Trimming took 3 bases from V and 3 from J; bases not matched to a gene: 11. CDR3 loop: CAISELQGAGDDTEAFF. The CDR3 DNA reads as TGTGCCATCAGTGAATTACAGGGGGCCGGGGATGACACTGAAGCTTTCTTT.

This clonotype was seen more than once but under ten times. The gene calls are TRBV5-1 and TRBJ1-2; the match to TRBD1 covers 9 bases. The ends lost 2 bases at V and 3 bases at J; junction bases unmatched: 5. CDR3 length equals 15 residues. Looked up from germline, CDR1 is SGHRS and CDR2 is YFSETQ. CDR3 DNA: TGCGCCAGCAGCTTCCTACAGGGGGCGGACTATGGCTACACCTTC. Protein sequence: CASSFLQGADYGYTF.

The CDR3 nucleotides read TGCAGTGCTAGCTACTCCTACAATGAGCAGTTCTTC. It specifies CSASYSYNEQFF. The chain joins TRBV20-1 to TRBJ2-1; D is ambiguous. Germline V gene sequence: CDR1 DFQATT, CDR2 SNEGSKA (reference sequence). This CDR3 is built from 12 residues. V was clipped by 3 bases and J by 0 bases, with 3 bases between them.

The gene calls are TRBV7-9 and TRBJ1-2; perhaps TRBD1 as D (6 bases). Germline assignment: CDR1 SEHNR and CDR2 FQNEAQ (reference sequence). The CDR3 loop spans 14 amino acids. Trimming pared 1 base from V and 4 bases from J, leaving 10 bases between. This chain's CDR3 is CASSLDGGPYGYTF. The CDR3, as DNA: TGTGCCAGCAGCTTAGATGGGGGGCCCTATGGCTACACCTTC.

This clonotype was seen at least ten times. The V gene is TRBV7-8, the J gene TRBJ1-2; TRBD1 agrees at 9 bases. Per the germline V gene, CDR1 is SGHVS and CDR2 is FQNEAQ. V shed 5 bases and J 4 bases; nucleotides not matched to a gene: 2. CDR3 size: 13 residues. The CDR3 DNA is TGTGCCAGCAGCAAGGGACAGGGCTATGGCTACACCTTC. It is translated as CASSKGQGYGYTF.

CDR3 in amino acids: CSASRVADRTDTQYF. The CDR3 nucleotides are TGCAGTGCTAGTAGGGTAGCGGATAGGACAGATACGCAGTATTTT. The J gene is TRBJ2-3, the V gene TRBV20-1; a possible D gene is TRBD2 (6 bases). V gave up 3 bases and J gave up 3 bases, with 16 bases separating them. Germline V lookup: CDR1 DFQATT, CDR2 SNEGSKA (reference sequence). The CDR3 spans 15 residues.

The chain has TRBV20-1 and TRBJ2-3; no reliable D call. This CDR3 spans 12 amino acids. The germline V gene has CDR1 DFQATT and CDR2 SNEGSKA (reference sequence). With 0 bases removed from V and 4 bases from J, the gap between germline ends came to 5 bases. For the CDR3, the DNA is TGCAGTGCTAGAGAGTGGGCAGATACGCAGTATTTT. It yields the protein CSAREWADTQYF.

This sequence joins TRBV11-2 and TRBJ2-5, with TRBD1 matching 8 bases. The CDR3 contains 16 residues. Germline CDR1 SGHAT, CDR2 FQNNGV. J gave up 5 bases and V 5 bases, and 13 bases lay outside the gene matches. The CDR3 region has the DNA TGTGCCAGCAGCGCAGGGGGCATACAGGGTCTTGAGACCCAGTACTTC. It specifies CASSAGGIQGLETQYF. Based on the CDR3 plus reference TRBV11-2 and TRBJ2-5, the full variable domain is EAGVAQSPRYKIIEKRQSVAFWCNPISGHATLYWYQQILGQGPKLLIQFQNNGVVDDSQLPKDRFSAERLKGVDSTLKIQPAKLEDSAVYLCASSAGGIQGLETQYFGPGTRLLVL.